This T cell receptor (beta chain) is drawn from a study of blood T cell repertoires in COVID-19. As for the study in general: COVID-19 samples collected from the United States, Italy and Spain covered acute and convalescent phases. T cells, B-cell-depleted T cells, or PBMCs provided the cDNA or gDNA that served as material.

Original methodology: Amplifying reference gene primers gave estimates of nucleated cell counts. Libraries were prepared by immunoSEQ multiplex PCR; TCRdb keeps only in-frame clonotypes and omits some of them. V and J calls and clone size are those listed in that table; D and trimming were worked out from the DNA. The table records just over 150,000 clones, about 80% of them present only once. CDR1 and CDR2 from the germline V gene are SGHVS and FQNEAQ. This CDR3 is built from 20 residues. J gave up 0 bases and V 4 bases, and 9 bases lay outside the gene matches. Sequencing was carried out using peripheral blood. This chain connects TRBV7-8 to TRBJ2-1; TRBD2 aligns across 16 bases. The sequence was collected from a woman older than 75 with acute or convalescent COVID-19. CDR3 sequence (DNA): TGTGCCAGCAGCTCGGTACCGGGACTAGCGGGAGGGAGCTCCTACAATGAGCAGTTCTTC. This gives the protein CASSSVPGLAGGSSYNEQFF.